Listed below are T cell receptor beta chains from one sample, sequenced in a study of blood T cell repertoires in COVID-19. The table came from immunoSEQ multiplex PCR; TCRdb's copy has only in-frame clones and leaves some out. This sample has tens of thousands of clones, with 65% to 90% found just once. The sample consisted of peripheral blood. The receptors shown here come from a woman older than 75 with active or convalescent COVID-19. Each CDR3 is given with its conserved first and last residue. A D gene is named only where the DNA matches it firmly. Rows may omit the clone size; those that give it use once, few, many or a size class.

clone size: .
V gene: TRBV6-2/TRBV6-3
CDR3 length: 11
J gene: TRBJ2-7
D gene: .
CDR3 DNA: TGTGCCAGCAGTTACGAGTACGAGCAGTACTTC
CDR3 protein: CASSYEYEQYF

clone size: .
V gene: TRBV28
CDR3 length: 13
J gene: TRBJ1-4
D gene: .
CDR3 DNA: TGTGCCAGCAGTCCCCCAGGAGGGGAAAAACTGTTTTTT
CDR3 protein: CASSPPGGEKLFF

clone size: .
V gene: TRBV18
CDR3 length: 15
J gene: TRBJ1-2
D gene: TRBD1
CDR3 DNA: TGTGCCAGCTCACCACCAGGACAGGAGGGGAATGGCTACACCTTC
CDR3 protein: CASSPPGQEGNGYTF

clone size: .
V gene: TRBV3-1/TRBV3-2
CDR3 length: 13
J gene: TRBJ1-2
D gene: .
CDR3 DNA: TGTGCCAGCAGCCTCCACCCAGGGTACGGCTACACCTTC
CDR3 protein: CASSLHPGYGYTF

clone size: .
V gene: TRBV3-1/TRBV3-2
CDR3 length: 15
J gene: TRBJ1-4
D gene: TRBD1
CDR3 DNA: TGTGCCAGCAGCGGGGACAGGGGGACTAATGAAAAACTGTTTTTT
CDR3 protein: CASSGDRGTNEKLFF

clone size: .
V gene: TRBV7-2
CDR3 length: 19
J gene: TRBJ2-2
D gene: TRBD2
CDR3 DNA: TGTGCCAGCAGCACACGACTAGCGGGAGGGCGAGCGAACACCGGGGAGCTGTTTTTT
CDR3 protein: CASSTRLAGGRANTGELFF

clone size: .
V gene: TRBV2
CDR3 length: 14
J gene: TRBJ2-2
D gene: TRBD1
CDR3 DNA: TGTGCCAGCAAGGGGGCACCGAACACCGGGGAGCTGTTTTTT
CDR3 protein: CASKGAPNTGELFF

clone size: .
V gene: TRBV18
CDR3 length: 12
J gene: TRBJ2-3
D gene: .
CDR3 DNA: TGTGCCAGCTCACCAATACAAGATACGCAGTATTTT
CDR3 protein: CASSPIQDTQYF

clone size: .
V gene: TRBV29-1
CDR3 length: 14
J gene: TRBJ2-3
D gene: .
CDR3 DNA: TGCAGCGTTGATTTAGCGGAGGCCGGGGATACGCAGTATTTT
CDR3 protein: CSVDLAEAGDTQYF

clone size: .
V gene: TRBV2
CDR3 length: 15
J gene: TRBJ2-3
D gene: TRBD1
CDR3 DNA: TGTGCCAGCAGTGGGGGGACAGCTAGCACAGATACGCAGTATTTT
CDR3 protein: CASSGGTASTDTQYF

clone size: few
V gene: TRBV19
CDR3 length: 15
J gene: TRBJ1-6
D gene: TRBD1
CDR3 DNA: TGTGCCAGTGCAACGGACAGGGCCTATAATTCACCCCTCCACTTT
CDR3 protein: CASATDRAYNSPLHF

clone size: .
V gene: TRBV7-9
CDR3 length: 18
J gene: TRBJ2-7
D gene: TRBD1
CDR3 DNA: TGTGCCAGCAGTCCCGGGACAGGGGGACCAGTGAATCCCTACGAGCAGTACTTC
CDR3 protein: CASSPGTGGPVNPYEQYF

clone size: .
V gene: TRBV4-2
CDR3 length: 16
J gene: TRBJ2-3
D gene: .
CDR3 DNA: TGTGCCAGCAGCCAAGAGGGCCCAGCTTGGTCGGATACGCAGTATTTT
CDR3 protein: CASSQEGPAWSDTQYF

clone size: few
V gene: TRBV19
CDR3 length: 13
J gene: TRBJ2-7
D gene: .
CDR3 DNA: TGTGCCAGTAGTATTGGCCCAACCTACGAGCAGTACTTC
CDR3 protein: CASSIGPTYEQYF

clone size: .
V gene: TRBV4-2
CDR3 length: 17
J gene: TRBJ1-3
D gene: .
CDR3 DNA: TGTGCCAGCAGCCCACCCGCCGGGAGCGGCTCTGGAAACACCATATATTTT
CDR3 protein: CASSPPAGSGSGNTIYF

clone size: few
V gene: TRBV28
CDR3 length: 18
J gene: TRBJ1-2
D gene: .
CDR3 DNA: TGTGCCAGCACCCCCCAGCTCCGATACCGGGGGACTAACTATGGCTACACCTTC
CDR3 protein: CASTPQLRYRGTNYGYTF

clone size: .
V gene: TRBV7-2
CDR3 length: 15
J gene: TRBJ2-1
D gene: TRBD2
CDR3 DNA: TGTGCCAGCAGCCCCCTGGGGCGGGAGGGGAATGAGCAGTTCTTC
CDR3 protein: CASSPLGREGNEQFF

clone size: few
V gene: TRBV7-2
CDR3 length: 15
J gene: TRBJ1-6
D gene: .
CDR3 DNA: TGTGCCAGCAGCTTACAGGGTCTAGGCAATTCACCCCTCCACTTT
CDR3 protein: CASSLQGLGNSPLHF

clone size: .
V gene: TRBV6-5
CDR3 length: 15
J gene: TRBJ1-2
D gene: .
CDR3 DNA: TGTGCCAGCAGTTACGCTGAAGAATCGGCGGAAGGCTACACCTTC
CDR3 protein: CASSYAEESAEGYTF

clone size: few
V gene: TRBV5-1
CDR3 length: 13
J gene: TRBJ2-7
D gene: .
CDR3 DNA: TGCGCCAGCAGCTTTAACAGTGAGTACGAGCAGTACTTC
CDR3 protein: CASSFNSEYEQYF

clone size: once
V gene: TRBV24-1
CDR3 length: 15
J gene: TRBJ2-5
D gene: TRBD1
CDR3 DNA: TGTGCCACCAGTGTCCTACAGGGGGTGAGGGAGACCCAGTACTTC
CDR3 protein: CATSVLQGVRETQYF

clone size: .
V gene: TRBV7-2
CDR3 length: 14
J gene: TRBJ1-5
D gene: .
CDR3 DNA: TGTGCCAGCAGCTTAGAGCGCGGCAATCAGCCCCAGCATTTT
CDR3 protein: CASSLERGNQPQHF

clone size: .
V gene: TRBV5-4
CDR3 length: 15
J gene: TRBJ1-6
D gene: TRBD1
CDR3 DNA: TGTGCCAGCAGCCCGACCGGGACAGGGAGGACACCCCTCCACTTT
CDR3 protein: CASSPTGTGRTPLHF

clone size: .
V gene: TRBV11-2
CDR3 length: 16
J gene: TRBJ2-7
D gene: .
CDR3 DNA: TGTGCCAGCAGCTCCTGGAGGGGACGAGCAACCTACGAGCAGTACTTC
CDR3 protein: CASSSWRGRATYEQYF

clone size: .
V gene: TRBV28
CDR3 length: 14
J gene: TRBJ2-1
D gene: TRBD2
CDR3 DNA: TGTGCCAGCAGTTCAGCGGGAGGGACCAATGAGCAGTTCTTC
CDR3 protein: CASSSAGGTNEQFF

clone size: few
V gene: TRBV6-6
CDR3 length: 15
J gene: TRBJ2-6
D gene: .
CDR3 DNA: TGTGCCAGCAGTCAACCCTACTCTGGGGCCAACGTCCTGACTTTC
CDR3 protein: CASSQPYSGANVLTF

clone size: .
V gene: TRBV9
CDR3 length: 13
J gene: TRBJ1-1
D gene: .
CDR3 DNA: TGTGCCAGCAGCGCCCTTCCGAACACTGAAGCTTTCTTT
CDR3 protein: CASSALPNTEAFF

clone size: .
V gene: TRBV19
CDR3 length: 14
J gene: TRBJ1-4
D gene: TRBD1
CDR3 DNA: TGTGCCAGTAGACGGACAGGTACATCTGAAAAACTGTTTTTT
CDR3 protein: CASRRTGTSEKLFF

clone size: .
V gene: TRBV7-2
CDR3 length: 15
J gene: TRBJ2-3
D gene: TRBD2
CDR3 DNA: TGTGCCAGCAGCTCGACTAGCGGGACCACAGATACGCAGTATTTT
CDR3 protein: CASSSTSGTTDTQYF

clone size: few
V gene: TRBV5-8
CDR3 length: 15
J gene: TRBJ2-7
D gene: TRBD1
CDR3 DNA: TGTGCCAGCCGGTCCCCGGGGACAGGGACCTACGAGCAGTACTTC
CDR3 protein: CASRSPGTGTYEQYF

clone size: .
V gene: TRBV24-1
CDR3 length: 13
J gene: TRBJ2-1
D gene: TRBD2
CDR3 DNA: TGTGCCACCAGTGACTTGACTAGCGGAAAACAGTTCTTC
CDR3 protein: CATSDLTSGKQFF

clone size: .
V gene: TRBV7-2
CDR3 length: 14
J gene: TRBJ2-7
D gene: TRBD1
CDR3 DNA: TGTGCCAGCAGCTTAGGACAGGGATACTACGAGCAGTACTTC
CDR3 protein: CASSLGQGYYEQYF

clone size: .
V gene: TRBV4-1
CDR3 length: 14
J gene: TRBJ1-1
D gene: .
CDR3 DNA: TGCGCCAGCAGCCAACCGGGACAGAACACTGAAGCTTTCTTT
CDR3 protein: CASSQPGQNTEAFF

clone size: .
V gene: TRBV27
CDR3 length: 14
J gene: TRBJ1-2
D gene: .
CDR3 DNA: TGTGCCAGCAGTTTGGGGCAGTTTAACTATGGCTACACCTTC
CDR3 protein: CASSLGQFNYGYTF

clone size: .
V gene: TRBV15
CDR3 length: 15
J gene: TRBJ2-6
D gene: .
CDR3 DNA: TGTGCCACCAGCTCATTCAGGGGTGGGGCCAACGTCCTGACTTTC
CDR3 protein: CATSSFRGGANVLTF

clone size: .
V gene: TRBV6-5
CDR3 length: 13
J gene: TRBJ1-3
D gene: .
CDR3 DNA: TGTGCCACGAGGGACAACTCTGGAAACACCATATATTTT
CDR3 protein: CATRDNSGNTIYF